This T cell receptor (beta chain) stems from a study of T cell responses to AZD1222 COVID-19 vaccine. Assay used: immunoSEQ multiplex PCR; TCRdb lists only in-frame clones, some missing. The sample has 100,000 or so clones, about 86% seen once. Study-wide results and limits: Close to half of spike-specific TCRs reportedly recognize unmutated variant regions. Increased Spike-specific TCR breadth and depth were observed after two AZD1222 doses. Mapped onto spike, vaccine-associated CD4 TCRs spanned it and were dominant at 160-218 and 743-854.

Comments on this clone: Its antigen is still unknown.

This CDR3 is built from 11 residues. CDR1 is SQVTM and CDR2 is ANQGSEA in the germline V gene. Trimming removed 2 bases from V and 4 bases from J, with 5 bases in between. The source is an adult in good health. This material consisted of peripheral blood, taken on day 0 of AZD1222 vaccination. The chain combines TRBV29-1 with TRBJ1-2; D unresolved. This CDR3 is CSVELLYGYTF. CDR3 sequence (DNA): TGCAGCGTTGAACTGCTCTATGGCTACACCTTC. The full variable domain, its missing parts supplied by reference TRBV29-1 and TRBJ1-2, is SAVISQKPSRDICQRGTSLTIQCQVDSQVTMMFWYRQQPGQSLTLIATANQGSEATYESGFVIDKFPISRPNLTFSTLTVSNMSPEDSSIYLCSVELLYGYTFGSGTRLTVV.